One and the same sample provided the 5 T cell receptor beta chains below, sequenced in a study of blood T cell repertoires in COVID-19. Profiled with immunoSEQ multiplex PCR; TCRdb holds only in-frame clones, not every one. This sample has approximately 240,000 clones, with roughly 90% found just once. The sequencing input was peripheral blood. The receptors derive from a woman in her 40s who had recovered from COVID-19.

CDR3 sequence: CASSDGLAGGWEQYF. The DNA of the CDR3 is TGTGCCAGCAGTGACGGACTAGCGGGAGGGTGGGAGCAGTACTTC. The chain combines TRBV6-1 with TRBJ2-7, with 15 bases lining up with TRBD2. This CDR3 is built from 15 residues. CDR1 and CDR2 from the germline V gene are MNHNS and SASEGT. V lost 3 bases and J lost 7; bases outside the gene matches: 4.

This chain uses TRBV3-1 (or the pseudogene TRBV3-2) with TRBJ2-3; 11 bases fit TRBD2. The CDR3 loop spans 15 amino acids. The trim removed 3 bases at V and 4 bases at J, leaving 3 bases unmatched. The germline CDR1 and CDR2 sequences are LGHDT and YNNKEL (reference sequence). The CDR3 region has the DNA TGTGCCAGCAGCCATAGCGGGGGGGCCCCAGATACGCAGTATTTT. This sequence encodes CASSHSGGAPDTQYF.

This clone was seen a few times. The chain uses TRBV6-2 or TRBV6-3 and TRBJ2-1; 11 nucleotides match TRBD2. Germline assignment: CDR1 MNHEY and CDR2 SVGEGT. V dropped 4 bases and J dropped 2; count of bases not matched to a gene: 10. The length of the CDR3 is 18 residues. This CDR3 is CASSFDSGRARAYNEQFF. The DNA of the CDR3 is TGTGCCAGCAGTTTTGATAGCGGGAGGGCCCGGGCCTACAATGAGCAGTTCTTC.

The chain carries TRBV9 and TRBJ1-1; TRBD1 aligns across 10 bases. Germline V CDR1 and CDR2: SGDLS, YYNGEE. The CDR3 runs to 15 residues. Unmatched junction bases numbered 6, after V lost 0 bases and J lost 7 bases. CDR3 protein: CASSVVGTGDVEAFF. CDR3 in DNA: TGTGCCAGCAGCGTAGTGGGGACAGGGGATGTTGAAGCTTTCTTT.

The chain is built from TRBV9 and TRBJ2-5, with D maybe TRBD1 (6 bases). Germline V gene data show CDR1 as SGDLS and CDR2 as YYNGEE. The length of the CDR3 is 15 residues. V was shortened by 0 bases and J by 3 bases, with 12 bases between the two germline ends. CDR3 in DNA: TGTGCCAGCAGCGTAGGACAGGTTGGGGAAGAGACCCAGTACTTC. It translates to CASSVGQVGEETQYF.